The sequence of this T cell receptor (beta chain) was determined in a study of CD8+ T cells in alopecia areata. Whole-study context: Dosing with tofacitinib proceeded for 6 to 18 months, followed by 6 months off drug.

Described treatment: oral pan-JAK inhibitor, 5-10 mg twice daily. Study-level points and caveats: For patients receiving tofacitinib, scalp clonality and expanded CD8+ clones among the top 100 significantly decreased. Compared with normal scalp, lesional scalp had higher clonality and more expanded CD8+ clones.

RNA extraction was followed by reverse transcription into cDNA, which acted as the sequencing template. Data came from immunoSEQ multiplex PCR; TCRdb stores just in-frame clones and leaves some out. The sample lists some 240,000 clones, around three fifths occurring once. On this clone: Its antigen is currently unknown.

The CDR3 is made up of 11 amino acids. Trimming shortened V by 7 bases and J by 6 bases, and 12 bases separated the two germline ends. Germline CDR1 SQVTM, CDR2 ANQGSEA. The V call is TRBV29-1, the J call TRBJ1-2; D perhaps matches TRBD1 (6 bases). The sequence came from a human donor with alopecia areata. The sample was CD4+ T cells sorted from blood, taken at week 4, from a patient treated with tofacitinib. The chain's CDR3 is CSAYHRDGYTF. CDR3 nucleotides: TGCAGCGCCTATCACAGGGATGGCTACACCTTC.